Below, one T cell receptor beta chain is given with its context. This entry is derived from a study of cytomegalovirus exposure and HLA in healthy donors. Method: immunoSEQ multiplex PCR; TCRdb's copy keeps in-frame clones and lacks some. Of 92,000 or so clones in the sample, 96% were seen once. The V and J ends lost 6 bases and 5 bases, in that order; junction bases with no gene match: 12. Germline CDR1 is LNHDA and CDR2 is SQIVND (reference sequence). The length of the CDR3 is 15 residues. The sequencing input was PBMCs. This chain joins TRBV19 and TRBJ2-7; 8 bases are shared with TRBD2. This receptor was taken from a man younger than 30 in good health and CMV-seronegative. The CDR3 loop reads CASRLTSGSLNEQYF. The CDR3 DNA follows: TGTGCCAGTAGACTAACTAGCGGATCTCTTAACGAGCAGTACTTC.